This record covers a single T cell receptor (beta chain). Libraries were prepared by immunoSEQ multiplex PCR; TCRdb keeps only in-frame clonotypes and omits some of them. This table holds tens of thousands of clones, around 94% found once. The record originates from a study of T cell changes during pregnancy in multiple sclerosis. V shed 4 bases and J 5 bases; nucleotides not matched to a gene: 5. The CDR3 has 15 residues. Germline CDR1 reads SGHRS; CDR2 reads YFSETQ. The rearrangement joins TRBV5-1 to TRBJ2-2, with 10 bases matching TRBD2. The material sequenced was peripheral blood, taken after pregnancy. This TCR was sampled from a female donor with multiple sclerosis, enrolled in a pregnancy study. This CDR3 is CASSPLAGGTGELFF. In DNA, the CDR3 is TGCGCCAGCAGCCCTTTAGCGGGAGGAACCGGGGAGCTGTTTTTT.